The 10 T cell receptor beta chains below come from one sample, sequenced in a study of shared clonotypes between healthy human individuals. This table comes from immunoSEQ multiplex PCR, and its TCRdb copy is limited to in-frame clones, with some not included. In the table there are roughly 2.5 million clones, around 94% of which are singletons. The material sequenced was naive CD4+ T cells sorted from blood. Subset reported: CD45RA+ positively selected. These TCRs come from a man aged 18 to 30 in good health.

This clone appeared a few times. This chain joins TRBV6-1 and TRBJ1-5; D is unresolved. CDR1 and CDR2 from the germline V gene are MNHNS and SASEGT. The CDR3 is made up of 14 amino acids. Trimming removed 6 bases at V and 1 base at J, with 10 bases between. In DNA, the CDR3 is TGTGCCAGCAGGGCGGGGTTGAGCAATCAGCCCCAGCATTTT. The encoded protein is CASRAGLSNQPQHF.

The chain employs TRBV5-1 and TRBJ1-6, with D hard to call. Germline CDR1 is SGHRS and CDR2 is YFSETQ. Trimming took 3 bases from V and 1 from J, leaving 17 bases between them. This CDR3 has 18 amino acids. As DNA, the CDR3 is TGCGCCAGCAGCTCCACAGTAATCGGCGGTTCCTATAATTCACCCCTCCACTTT. Translating it yields CASSSTVIGGSYNSPLHF.

The J gene is TRBJ1-4, the V gene TRBV7-2; TRBD1 is a possible D gene (6 bases). The V end was cut by 3 bases, the J end by 3 bases, with 17 bases between. The CDR3 covers 17 residues. Per the germline V gene, CDR1 is SGHTA and CDR2 is FQGNSA. CDR3 residues: CASSLPSRGSANEKLFF. The CDR3 nucleotides read TGTGCCAGCAGCTTGCCATCCAGGGGATCGGCTAATGAAAAACTGTTTTTT.

The table lists this clone with a few counts. The chain has TRBV18 and TRBJ1-2; TRBD1 aligns across 7 bases. V trimming: 3 bases; J trimming: 8 bases; junction bases outside the gene matches: 6. Germline V gene data show CDR1 as KGHSH and CDR2 as LQKENI. The CDR3 has 13 amino acids. CDR3 amino acids: CASSPSGQRGYTF. In DNA, the CDR3 is TGTGCCAGCTCACCGTCGGGACAGAGAGGCTACACCTTC.

The rearrangement uses TRBV7-2 and TRBJ1-2, with D unresolved. Germline loops: CDR1 SGHTA, CDR2 FQGNSA. The CDR3 is made up of 15 amino acids. The V and J ends lost 5 bases and 1 base respectively, with 14 bases between them. The CDR3: CASSPKGGVNYGYTF. In DNA, the CDR3 is TGTGCCAGCAGCCCAAAAGGTGGTGTTAACTATGGCTACACCTTC.

The V gene is TRBV6-5, the J gene TRBJ1-1; D is undetermined. The germline V gene has CDR1 MNHEY and CDR2 SVGAGI. The CDR3 covers 13 residues. V was clipped by 2 bases and J by 3 bases, with 7 bases between them. The CDR3 nucleotides read TGTGCCAGCAGTTACGGGCAAGACACTGAAGCTTTCTTT. Its translation: CASSYGQDTEAFF.

The gene calls are TRBV2 and TRBJ2-3; 9 nucleotides line up with TRBD2. Germline CDR1 reads SNHLY; CDR2 reads FYNNEI. With 8 bases clipped from V and 4 bases from J, the junction kept 16 bases outside the gene matches. This CDR3 region has 17 residues. The CDR3 loop reads CASRGLAFLGVADTQYF. The CDR3 DNA reads as TGTGCCAGCCGGGGACTAGCATTTTTGGGTGTTGCAGATACGCAGTATTTT.

This clone has just a few counts. The chain has TRBV6-5 and TRBJ2-2; D remains ambiguous. The CDR3 is 12 residues long. Germline V gene data show CDR1 as MNHEY and CDR2 as SVGAGI. The V end was cut by 3 bases, the J end by 8 bases, with 7 bases between. The CDR3 coding sequence is TGTGCCAGCAGTTATTCCTATGGGGAGCTGTTTTTT. Protein: CASSYSYGELFF.

About this clone: Additional DNA sequences in this sample encode the identical CDR3. The rearrangement uses TRBV11-3 and TRBJ2-3; 8 bases fit TRBD1. The V and J ends lost 3 bases and 5 bases, in that order; junction bases with no gene match: 4. Germline lookup yields CDR1 SGHNT and CDR2 YENEEA. CDR3 length equals 14 residues. In DNA, the CDR3 is TGTGCCAGCAGCTTTGACAGGGGAGAAGATACGCAGTATTTT. This translates into CASSFDRGEDTQYF.

The genes are TRBV6-4 and TRBJ1-6, with 7 bases that match TRBD1. The CDR3 is made up of 13 amino acids. V trimming: 6 bases; J trimming: 9 bases; junction bases outside the gene matches: 5. Germline V lookup: CDR1 MRHNA, CDR2 SNTAGT. The CDR3 bases are TGTGCCAGCAGCGTCGACAGGGTTTCACCCCTCCACTTT. Translated, it gives CASSVDRVSPLHF.